These 8 T cell receptor beta chains share one sample of origin, sequenced in a study of blood T cell repertoires in COVID-19. The assay was immunoSEQ multiplex PCR, and TCRdb's table has in-frame clones only and misses some. The repertoire holds roughly 51,000 clones, with 65% to 90% as singletons. The sequenced sample consisted of peripheral blood. The receptor set was obtained from a woman of 80 years or more with acute or convalescent COVID-19.

The rearrangement joins TRBV12-3 or TRBV12-4 to TRBJ1-1; 8 nucleotides match TRBD1. CDR3 length: 13 residues. V lost 7 bases, J lost 1 base, and 2 bases stayed unmatched. This CDR3 is CASNDRGNTEAFF. CDR3 nucleotide sequence: TGTGCCAGCAACGACAGGGGGAACACTGAAGCTTTCTTT.

This sequence joins TRBV6-5 and TRBJ2-7, with 8 bases aligning to TRBD2. Germline V gene sequence: CDR1 MNHEY, CDR2 SVGAGI. The CDR3 has 11 amino acids. V was clipped by 8 bases and J by 13 bases; unmatched bases: 10. CDR3 bases: TGTGCCAGCGGTTCGGGGGGGACCGTATACTTC. Residues: CASGSGGTVYF.

This clone was found once. The rearrangement joins TRBV3-1 (or the pseudogene TRBV3-2) to TRBJ1-1; D may be TRBD1 (5 bases). The germline CDR1 and CDR2 sequences are LGHDT and YNNKEL (reference sequence). V dropped 6 bases and J dropped 7 bases, with 15 bases sitting between them. CDR3 length: 13 residues. CDR3 in amino acids: CASRSRGGVEAFF. DNA of the CDR3: TGTGCCAGCAGGTCCCGGGGAGGGGTTGAAGCTTTCTTT.

The chain has TRBV5-1 and TRBJ2-5; TRBD1 matches 8 bases. This CDR3 is 12 amino acids long. J lost 5 bases, V lost 7 bases, and 4 bases had no gene match. Germline-derived CDR1 and CDR2 are SGHRS and YFSETQ. This chain's CDR3 is CASGQGGETQYF. CDR3 sequence (DNA): TGCGCCAGCGGACAGGGCGGGGAGACCCAGTACTTC.

V and J are TRBV30 and TRBJ2-1; D is perhaps TRBD2 (6 bases). V lost 3 bases and J 8 bases, leaving 17 bases between the germline ends. The CDR3 consists of 14 residues. CDR1 is GTSNPN, CDR2 SVGIG, per germline (reference sequence). As DNA, the CDR3 is TGTGCCTGGAGCCGGGACTGGGGCTTCGATGAGCAGTTCTTC. Translation: CAWSRDWGFDEQFF. The complete variable domain, with remaining parts taken from reference TRBV30 and TRBJ2-1, reads SQTIHQWPATLVQPVGSPLSLECTVEGTSNPNLYWYRQAAGRGLQLLFYSVGIGQISSEVPQNLSASRPQDRQFILSSKKLLLSDSGFYLCAWSRDWGFDEQFFGPGTRLTVL.

This clone was picked up a small number of times. The chain carries TRBV7-8 and TRBJ1-3; perhaps TRBD1 as D (6 bases). Germline V gene sequence: CDR1 SGHVS, CDR2 FQNEAQ. The CDR3 totals 18 residues. Between the trimmed V and J ends, which lost 3 bases and 1 base, there was a span of 19 bases. Written as DNA, the CDR3 is TGTGCCAGCAGCTTTACAGCAGGGGCTCTGGGATCTGGAAACACCATATATTTT. It is translated as CASSFTAGALGSGNTIYF.

The chain links TRBV19 to TRBJ1-1, with D uncertain. This CDR3 is built from 12 residues. CDR1 is LNHDA, CDR2 SQIVND, per germline (reference sequence). The ends were cut back, 5 bases at V and 1 base at J, with 5 bases in the middle. The CDR3: CASSEGNTEAFF. In DNA, the CDR3 is TGTGCCAGTAGTGAGGGGAACACTGAAGCTTTCTTT.

This chain links TRBV25-1 with TRBJ2-1; D may be TRBD2 (6 bases). V was shortened by 6 bases and J by 3 bases, with 12 bases between the two germline ends. Germline V gene lookup returns CDR1 MGHDK and CDR2 SYGVNS. The CDR3 sequence is 14 residues long. In DNA form, the CDR3 reads TGTGCCAGCAGCCTTCACGGGGGCTACAATGAGCAGTTCTTC. Amino acids: CASSLHGGYNEQFF.